This T cell receptor (beta chain) was captured in a study of CD8+CD57+ T cells in acquired aplastic anemia. Whole-study context: Mean yield of DNA from sorted CD4+ and CD8+ cells was 2.5 to 4 ug.

Germline trimming cut 1 base from V and 2 bases from J; bases unmatched to any gene: 5. Germline assignment: CDR1 SGHRS and CDR2 YFSETQ. CDR3 length equals 15 residues. Study results and caveats: Both patients and controls carried the same twenty-nine CD8+ CDR3 sequences. Patients versus controls showed no significant CD8+ Simpson's diversity difference.

In the case of this clonotype: What it binds is not known.

Genomic DNA, the template, was used for profiling of the TCR beta VDJ and CDR3. TCRdb reanalysed the reads using MiXCR and keeps one entry per CDR3 protein. The sample includes some 280,000 distinct CDR3 sequences, approximately 56% of them seen just once. The rearrangement joins TRBV5-1 to TRBJ2-7; 8 bases align to TRBD2. The TCR was taken from a human donor with severe aplastic anemia or a healthy control (not recorded which). Sequencing was performed on sorted CD4+, CD8+, or CD8+CD57+ T cells (not recorded which) from PBMCs. DNA of the CDR3: TGCGCCAGCAGCTTGACTAGCGGCCCCACCTACGAGCAGTACTTC. Protein sequence: CASSLTSGPTYEQYF.